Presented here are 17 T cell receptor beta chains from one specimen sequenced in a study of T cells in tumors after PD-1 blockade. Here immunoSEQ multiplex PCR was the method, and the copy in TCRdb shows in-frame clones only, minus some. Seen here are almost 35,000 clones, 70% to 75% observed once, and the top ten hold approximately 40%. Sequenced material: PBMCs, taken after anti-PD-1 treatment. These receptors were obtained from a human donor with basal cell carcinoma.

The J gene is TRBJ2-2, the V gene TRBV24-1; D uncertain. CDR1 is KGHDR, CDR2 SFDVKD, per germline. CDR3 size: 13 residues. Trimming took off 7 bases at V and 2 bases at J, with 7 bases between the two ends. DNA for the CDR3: TGTGCCACCAGAGGCTCCAACACCGGGGAGCTGTTTTTT. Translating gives CATRGSNTGELFF.

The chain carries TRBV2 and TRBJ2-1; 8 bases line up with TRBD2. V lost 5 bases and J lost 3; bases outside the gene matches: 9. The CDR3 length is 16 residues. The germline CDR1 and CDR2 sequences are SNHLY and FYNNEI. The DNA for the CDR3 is TGTGCCAGCAGTATCGGGCGGGGGGCCAACTACAATGAGCAGTTCTTC. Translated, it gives CASSIGRGANYNEQFF.

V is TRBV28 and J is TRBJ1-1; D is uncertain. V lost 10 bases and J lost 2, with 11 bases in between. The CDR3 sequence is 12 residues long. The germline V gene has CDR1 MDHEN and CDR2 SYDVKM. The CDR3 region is CATRVDNTEAFF. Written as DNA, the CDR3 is TGTGCCACCAGAGTGGACAACACTGAAGCTTTCTTT.

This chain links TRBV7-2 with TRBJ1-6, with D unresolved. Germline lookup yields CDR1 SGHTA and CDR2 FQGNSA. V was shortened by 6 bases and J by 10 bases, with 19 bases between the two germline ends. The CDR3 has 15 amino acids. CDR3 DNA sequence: TGTGCCAGCAGGACAATGACGGGTGGCAGCTCACCCCTCCACTTT. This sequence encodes CASRTMTGGSSPLHF.

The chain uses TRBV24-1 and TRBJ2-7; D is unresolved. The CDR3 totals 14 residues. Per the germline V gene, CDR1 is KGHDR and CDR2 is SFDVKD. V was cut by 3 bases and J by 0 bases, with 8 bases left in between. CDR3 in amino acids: CATSDRADSYEQYF. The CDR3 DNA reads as TGTGCCACCAGTGATAGGGCGGACTCCTACGAGCAGTACTTC.

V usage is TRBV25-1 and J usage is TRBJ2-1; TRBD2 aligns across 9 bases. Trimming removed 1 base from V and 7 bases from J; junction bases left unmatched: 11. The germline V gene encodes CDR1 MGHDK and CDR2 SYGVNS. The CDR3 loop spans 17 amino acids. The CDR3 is CASSELPASGVRNEQFF. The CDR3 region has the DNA TGTGCCAGCAGTGAATTGCCCGCTAGCGGGGTTAGAAATGAGCAGTTCTTC.

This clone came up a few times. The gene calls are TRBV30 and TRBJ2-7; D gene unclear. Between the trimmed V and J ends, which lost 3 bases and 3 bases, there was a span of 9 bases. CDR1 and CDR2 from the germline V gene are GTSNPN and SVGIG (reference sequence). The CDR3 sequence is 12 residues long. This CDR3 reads CAWSPPDYEQYF. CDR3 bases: TGTGCCTGGAGCCCACCGGACTACGAGCAGTACTTC.

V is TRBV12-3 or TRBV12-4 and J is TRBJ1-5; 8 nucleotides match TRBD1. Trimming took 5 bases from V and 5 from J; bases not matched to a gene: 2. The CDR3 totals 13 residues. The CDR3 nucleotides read TGTGCCAGCAGTGGGACAGGAGATCAGCCCCAGCATTTT. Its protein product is CASSGTGDQPQHF.

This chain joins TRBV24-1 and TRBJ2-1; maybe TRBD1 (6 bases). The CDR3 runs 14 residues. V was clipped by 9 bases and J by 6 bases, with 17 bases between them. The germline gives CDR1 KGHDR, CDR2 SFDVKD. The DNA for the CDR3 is TGTGCCACCCAGGGGTACAGTCGGGGCAATGAGCAGTTCTTC. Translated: CATQGYSRGNEQFF.

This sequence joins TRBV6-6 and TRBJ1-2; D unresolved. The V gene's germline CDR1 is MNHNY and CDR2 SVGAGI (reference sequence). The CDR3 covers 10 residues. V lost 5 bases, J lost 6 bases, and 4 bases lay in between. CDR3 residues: CASSLNGYTF. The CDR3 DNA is TGTGCCAGCAGTCTAAATGGCTACACCTTC.

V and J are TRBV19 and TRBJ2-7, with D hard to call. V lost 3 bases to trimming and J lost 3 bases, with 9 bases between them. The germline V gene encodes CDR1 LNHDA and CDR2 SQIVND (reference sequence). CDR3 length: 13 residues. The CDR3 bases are TGTGCCAGTAGTATTGGAACTAACTACGAGCAGTACTTC. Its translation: CASSIGTNYEQYF.

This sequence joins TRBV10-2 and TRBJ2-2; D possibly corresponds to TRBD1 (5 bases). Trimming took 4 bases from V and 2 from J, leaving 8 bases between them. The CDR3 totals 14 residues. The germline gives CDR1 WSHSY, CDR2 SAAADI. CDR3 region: CASSGQGNTGELFF. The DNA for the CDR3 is TGCGCCAGCAGTGGTCAGGGCAACACCGGGGAGCTGTTTTTT.

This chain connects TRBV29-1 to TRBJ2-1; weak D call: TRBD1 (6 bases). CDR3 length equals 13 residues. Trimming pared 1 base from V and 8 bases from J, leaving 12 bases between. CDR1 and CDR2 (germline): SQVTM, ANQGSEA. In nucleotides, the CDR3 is TGCAGCGTTGAAGTGACAGGAGGTGATGAGCAGTTCTTC. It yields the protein CSVEVTGGDEQFF.

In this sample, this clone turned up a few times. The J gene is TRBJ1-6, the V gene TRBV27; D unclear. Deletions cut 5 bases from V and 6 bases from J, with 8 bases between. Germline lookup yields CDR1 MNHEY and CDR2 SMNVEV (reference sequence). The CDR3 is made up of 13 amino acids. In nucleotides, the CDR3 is TGTGCCAGCAGTCCGAGGGTTAATTCACCCCTCCACTTT. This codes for CASSPRVNSPLHF.

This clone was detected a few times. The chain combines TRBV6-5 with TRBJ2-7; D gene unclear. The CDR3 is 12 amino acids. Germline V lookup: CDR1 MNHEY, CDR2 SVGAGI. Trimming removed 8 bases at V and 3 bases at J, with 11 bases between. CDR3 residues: CASAGDLYEQYF. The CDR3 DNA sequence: TGTGCCAGCGCCGGAGATCTCTACGAGCAGTACTTC.

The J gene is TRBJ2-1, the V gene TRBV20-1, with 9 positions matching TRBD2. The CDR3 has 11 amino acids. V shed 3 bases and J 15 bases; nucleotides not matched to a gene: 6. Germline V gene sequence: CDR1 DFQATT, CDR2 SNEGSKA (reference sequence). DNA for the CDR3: TGCAGTGCTAGTAATAGCGGGAGACGGTTCTTC. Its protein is CSASNSGRRFF.

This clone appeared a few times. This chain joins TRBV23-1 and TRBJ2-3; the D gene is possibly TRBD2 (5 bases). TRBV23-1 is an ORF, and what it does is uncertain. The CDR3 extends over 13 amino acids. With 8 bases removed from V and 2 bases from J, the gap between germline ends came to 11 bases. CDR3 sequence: CASSRTVTDTQYF. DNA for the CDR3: TGCGCCAGCTCACGGACTGTCACAGATACGCAGTATTTT.